This entry is about one T cell receptor beta chain. Its specificity is unknown. This record belongs to a study of cytomegalovirus exposure and HLA in healthy donors. Broader study findings: Some public TCRs appeared in many individuals, while most sequences were rare.

Profiled with immunoSEQ multiplex PCR; TCRdb holds only in-frame clones, not every one. This sample yields approximately 180,000 clones, of which 87% are seen a single time; roughly 1.4% belongs to the top ten. Trimming removed 8 bases from V and 3 bases from J; junction bases left unmatched: 8. The CDR3 is 15 amino acids. Germline V gene lookup returns CDR1 MNHEY and CDR2 SVGAGI. Source material: PBMCs. The receptor comes from a woman in her 30s in good health and CMV-seronegative. The V gene is TRBV6-5, the J gene TRBJ2-3; 10 bases match TRBD2. The CDR3 DNA is TGTGCCAGCGGAGTACTAGCGGGGAAAACAGATACGCAGTATTTT. It is translated as CASGVLAGKTDTQYF.